Sequencing of this T cell receptor (beta chain) was carried out in a study of blood T cell repertoires in COVID-19. As for the study in general: Material from acute and convalescent COVID-19 was sourced from the United States, Italy and Spain.

The germline CDR1 and CDR2 sequences are SGHNT and YYREEE (reference sequence). The CDR3 loop spans 15 amino acids. The ends lost 3 bases at V and 7 bases at J; junction bases unmatched: 5. Authors' data handling: Quantification of nucleated cells was approximated via reference gene primer amplification. TCRdb's copy holds only in-frame clones and misses some; the assay was immunoSEQ multiplex PCR. D and trimming were read from the DNA, whereas the V and J calls and clone size are those reported in that table. The sample includes about 170,000 clones, almost 85% seen only once; the top ten take roughly 2.5%.

V gene TRBV5-4 combines with J gene TRBJ2-1; TRBD1 aligns across 12 bases. This clonotype was sampled from an elderly woman with COVID-19, enrolled during active disease. Sequenced material: peripheral blood. CDR3 sequence: CASSSRDRGLNEQFF. Here the CDR3 DNA reads TGTGCCAGCAGCTCCCGGGACAGGGGGCTGAATGAGCAGTTCTTC. The full variable domain, its missing parts supplied by reference TRBV5-4 and TRBJ2-1, is ETGVTQSPTHLIKTRGQQVTLRCSSQSGHNTVSWYQQALGQGPQFIFQYYREEENGRGNFPPRFSGLQFPNYSSELNVNALELDDSALYLCASSSRDRGLNEQFFGPGTRLTVL.